Presented here are 24 T cell receptor beta chains from one specimen sequenced in a study of blood T cell repertoires in COVID-19. The method was immunoSEQ multiplex PCR; TCRdb's version includes in-frame clones alone and lacks a portion of them. The sample includes under 200,000 clones, more than 75% of them seen just once. Sequencing was done on a sample of peripheral blood. The source of these receptors is a woman older than 75 with COVID-19, enrolled during active disease.

V is TRBV7-3 and J is TRBJ2-3; 7 bases agree with TRBD2. Germline V gene lookup returns CDR1 SGHTA and CDR2 FQGTGA. The V gene end was trimmed by 3 bases and the J gene end by 2 bases; junction bases not matched to a gene: 5. The CDR3 is made up of 15 amino acids. CDR3 nucleotide sequence: TGTGCCAGCAGCTTGGAGGGAGGGCCCACAGATACGCAGTATTTT. Protein: CASSLEGGPTDTQYF.

The chain joins TRBV7-2 to TRBJ1-5; TRBD1 agrees at 11 bases. The trim removed 1 base at V and 0 bases at J, leaving 2 bases unmatched. This CDR3 is 17 amino acids long. The V gene's germline CDR1 is SGHTA and CDR2 FQGNSA. The CDR3: CASSLGTGGYSNQPQHF. Written as DNA, the CDR3 is TGTGCCAGCAGCTTAGGGACAGGGGGCTATAGCAATCAGCCCCAGCATTTT.

This chain connects TRBV29-1 to TRBJ2-1; 12 positions match TRBD2. The length of the CDR3 is 16 residues. The germline V gene encodes CDR1 SQVTM and CDR2 ANQGSEA. V lost 4 bases to trimming and J lost 4 bases; unmatched junction nucleotides: 8. CDR3 residues: CSVGLAGAEFYNEQFF. CDR3 nucleotide sequence: TGCAGCGTTGGACTAGCGGGAGCAGAATTTTACAATGAGCAGTTCTTC.

In its sample, this clone was seen once. The chain joins TRBV9 to TRBJ1-2; 9 positions agree with TRBD1. The V and J ends lost 4 bases and 2 bases, in that order; junction bases with no gene match: 12. The CDR3 runs to 17 residues. The germline V gene has CDR1 SGDLS and CDR2 YYNGEE. This CDR3 reads CASSIRGGDRANYGYTF. CDR3 DNA: TGTGCCAGCAGCATCCGAGGGGGGGACAGGGCCAACTATGGCTACACCTTC. The entire variable domain, with the rest obtained from reference TRBV9 and TRBJ1-2, is as follows: DSGVTQTPKHLITATGQRVTLRCSPRSGDLSVYWYQQSLDQGLQFLIQYYNGEERAKGNILERFSAQQFPDLHSELNLSSLELGDSALYFCASSIRGGDRANYGYTFGSGTRLTVV.

V is TRBV5-1 and J is TRBJ2-2; D ambiguous. The CDR3 runs to 16 residues. CDR1 is SGHRS and CDR2 is YFSETQ in the germline V gene. Trimming pared 0 bases from V and 5 bases from J, leaving 14 bases between. The CDR3 is CASSLAWAERTGELFF. In DNA form, the CDR3 reads TGCGCCAGCAGCTTGGCCTGGGCAGAGAGAACCGGGGAGCTGTTTTTT.

The V gene is TRBV18, the J gene TRBJ2-2; D ambiguous. This CDR3 comprises 15 residues. The germline V gene encodes CDR1 KGHSH and CDR2 LQKENI. V was shortened by 6 bases and J by 3 bases, with 14 bases between the two germline ends. CDR3 in DNA: TGTGCCAGCTCCGTGAGTAGCCCTGACACCGGGGAGCTGTTTTTT. As protein: CASSVSSPDTGELFF.

The genes are TRBV2 and TRBJ1-5; D might be TRBD1 (6 bases). The CDR3 is made up of 14 amino acids. The V gene lost 5 bases and the J gene lost 6 bases, with 14 bases spanning the gap. Germline V gene sequence: CDR1 SNHLY, CDR2 FYNNEI. For the CDR3, the DNA is TGTGCCAGCAGTAAAGAGCAGGGGTCTCAGCCCCAGCATTTT. It is translated as CASSKEQGSQPQHF.

In its sample, this clone was seen a few times. The chain uses TRBV7-2 and TRBJ1-1; no firm D call. Germline CDR1 and CDR2: SGHTA and FQGNSA. Trimming stripped 5 bases from V and 5 bases from J, with 21 bases between. The CDR3 is 16 amino acids. CDR3 DNA: TGTGCCAGCAGCCTAAACCCGACGGCACTCGGGACTGAAGCTTTCTTT. Translation gives CASSLNPTALGTEAFF. The full variable domain, with the rest looked up from reference TRBV7-2 and TRBJ1-1, is GAGVSQSPSNKVTEKGKDVELRCDPISGHTALYWYRQSLGQGLEFLIYFQGNSAPDKSGLPSDRFSAERTGGSVSTLTIQRTQQEDSAVYLCASSLNPTALGTEAFFGQGTRLTVV.

The chain combines TRBV7-2 with TRBJ1-1, with D perhaps TRBD1 (6 bases). CDR1 and CDR2 from the germline V gene are SGHTA and FQGNSA. Trimming stripped 5 bases from V and 0 bases from J, with 10 bases between. This CDR3 spans 14 amino acids. CDR3 coding DNA: TGTGCCAGCAGCCCGGGACACATGAACACTGAAGCTTTCTTT. This translates into CASSPGHMNTEAFF.

The chain carries TRBV29-1 and TRBJ1-2; TRBD1 aligns across 8 bases. The CDR3 extends over 11 amino acids. With 6 bases clipped from V and 6 bases from J, the junction kept 3 bases outside the gene matches. Germline V gives CDR1 SQVTM, CDR2 ANQGSEA. The CDR3 nucleotides are TGCAGCGTCCCGACAGGGGATGGCTACACCTTC. Encoded protein: CSVPTGDGYTF.

V gene TRBV14 combines with J gene TRBJ2-5, with D perhaps matching TRBD2 (6 bases). V was trimmed by 4 bases and J by 5 bases, leaving 20 bases between them. This CDR3 is 16 amino acids long. Germline CDR1 SGHDN, CDR2 FVKESK. CDR3 in DNA: TGTGCCAGCAGCCCCCCCGGACGGGGACTCGGGGAGACCCAGTACTTC. The encoded protein is CASSPPGRGLGETQYF.

This clone was counted many times. The chain links TRBV2 to TRBJ2-7, with D possibly TRBD2 on 5 matching bases. This CDR3 has 12 amino acids. Germline V gene sequence: CDR1 SNHLY, CDR2 FYNNEI. V gave up 6 bases and J gave up 0 bases, with 6 bases separating them. The CDR3 loop is CASSTSSYEQYF. In DNA form, the CDR3 reads TGTGCCAGCAGCACTAGCTCCTACGAGCAGTACTTC.

The V call is TRBV5-1, the J call TRBJ2-2; D is perhaps TRBD2 (6 bases). Germline V gene data show CDR1 as SGHRS and CDR2 as YFSETQ. This CDR3 contains 16 residues. Trimming stripped 3 bases from V and 0 bases from J, with 12 bases between. The CDR3 nucleotides are TGCGCCAGCAGCTCGGGAGCCTTCGCGAACACCGGGGAGCTGTTTTTT. Amino acid sequence: CASSSGAFANTGELFF. Complete variable domain (other parts from reference TRBV5-1 and TRBJ2-2): KAGVTQTPRYLIKTRGQQVTLSCSPISGHRSVSWYQQTPGQGLQFLFEYFSETQRNKGNFPGRFSGRQFSNSRSEMNVSTLELGDSALYLCASSSGAFANTGELFFGEGSRLTVL.

The V call is TRBV6-5, the J call TRBJ1-2, with D perhaps TRBD1 (5 bases). Germline assignment: CDR1 MNHEY and CDR2 SVGAGI. Between the trimmed V and J ends, which lost 5 bases and 4 bases, there was a span of 11 bases. The CDR3 has 13 amino acids. CDR3 sequence (DNA): TGTGCCAGCAGTACGGACACTATCTATGGCTACACCTTC. This gives the protein CASSTDTIYGYTF.

This rearrangement joins TRBV10-3 to TRBJ2-2, with a weak D call TRBD1 (6 bases). This CDR3 is 14 amino acids long. Trimming removed 9 bases from V and 0 bases from J, with 11 bases in between. CDR1 ENHRY and CDR2 SYGVKD come from the germline V gene. In DNA, the CDR3 is TGTGCCATAACAGGACAGACGAACACCGGGGAGCTGTTTTTT. Translation gives CAITGQTNTGELFF.

This clone appeared once. The chain is built from TRBV4-3 and TRBJ2-1, with D tentatively TRBD1 (5 bases). Germline-derived CDR1 and CDR2 are LGHNA and YSLEER. V lost 0 bases to trimming and J lost 5 bases, with 11 bases between them. The CDR3 has 15 amino acids. CDR3 amino acids: CASSQDSGSHNEQFF. The DNA of the CDR3 is TGCGCCAGCAGCCAAGACTCAGGGTCCCACAATGAGCAGTTCTTC.

The CDR3, as DNA: TGTGCCAGCAGACCTAAAATACAGGGGGCCGGCTACACCTTC. Protein: CASRPKIQGAGYTF. The chain has TRBV7-2 and TRBJ1-2, with 9 bases aligning to TRBD1. V lost 6 bases, J lost 8 bases, and 10 bases stayed unmatched. The CDR3 length is 14 residues. Germline V gene sequence: CDR1 SGHTA, CDR2 FQGNSA.

This clone was detected a few times. The rearrangement links TRBV5-1 to TRBJ2-1, with a weak D call TRBD1 (6 bases). The CDR3 extends over 15 amino acids. Trimming left V 2 bases short and J 0 bases short, with 9 bases between. Germline V gives CDR1 SGHRS, CDR2 YFSETQ. Written as DNA, the CDR3 is TGCGCCAGCAGCTTTACAGGGAGCTCCTACAATGAGCAGTTCTTC. This codes for CASSFTGSSYNEQFF.

CDR3 coding DNA: TGTGCCAGCTCCCAGGGACAAGAGACCCAGTACTTC. Translating gives CASSQGQETQYF. The chain links TRBV18 to TRBJ2-5, with D possibly matching TRBD1 (5 bases). The CDR3 loop spans 12 amino acids. Germline-derived CDR1 and CDR2 are KGHSH and LQKENI. V was shortened by 6 bases and J by 2 bases, with 7 bases between the two germline ends. The full variable domain, rest sourced from reference TRBV18 and TRBJ2-5, is NAGVMQNPRHLVRRRGQEARLRCSPMKGHSHVYWYRQLPEEGLKFMVYLQKENIIDESGMPKERFSAEFPKEGPSILRIQQVVRGDSAAYFCASSQGQETQYFGPGTRLLVL.

The chain has TRBV10-3 and TRBJ1-2; the D is unclear. The V end was cut by 3 bases, the J end by 0 bases, with 8 bases between. CDR1 and CDR2 (germline): ENHRY, SYGVKD. This CDR3 contains 14 residues. The CDR3, as DNA: TGTGCCATCAGTGAACAGTTAGCTAACTATGGCTACACCTTC. This sequence encodes CAISEQLANYGYTF.

The V and J genes are TRBV6-5 and TRBJ2-5; 7 bases line up with TRBD1. The V gene's germline CDR1 is MNHEY and CDR2 SVGAGI. The CDR3 has 13 amino acids. With V trimmed by 6 bases and J by 4 bases, 5 bases remained unmatched. CDR3 DNA: TGTGCCAGCAGGATGACAGGGAGAGAGACCCAGTACTTC. Encoded protein: CASRMTGRETQYF.

This clone was observed a few times. The J gene is TRBJ2-3, the V gene TRBV3-1 (or the pseudogene TRBV3-2); tentatively, D is TRBD1 (6 bases). Germline-derived CDR1 and CDR2 are LGHDT and YNNKEL (reference sequence). This CDR3 has 17 residues. Trimming removed 3 bases from V and 7 bases from J, with 23 bases in between. CDR3 in DNA: TGTGCCAGCAGCCAGGACCTCGGCAGGGGAAGGGCAAATACGCAGTATTTT. This translates into CASSQDLGRGRANTQYF.

This clone was seen just once. The chain employs TRBV15 and TRBJ2-5, with D perhaps matching TRBD2 (6 bases). The CDR3 contains 13 residues. V lost 4 bases and J 4 bases, leaving 10 bases between the germline ends. Germline lookup yields CDR1 LNHNV and CDR2 YYDKDF (reference sequence). CDR3 sequence: CATSTGTRETQYF. The CDR3 DNA sequence: TGTGCCACCAGCACCGGGACTCGAGAGACCCAGTACTTC.

This clone was found once. The chain links TRBV7-2 to TRBJ2-7; no clear D gene. Germline values: CDR1 SGHTA, CDR2 FQGNSA. The CDR3 covers 14 residues. V lost 1 base to trimming and J lost 6 bases, with 13 bases between them. CDR3 residues: CASSLGTAFGEQYF. The CDR3 bases are TGTGCCAGCAGCTTAGGAACCGCCTTCGGCGAGCAGTACTTC.